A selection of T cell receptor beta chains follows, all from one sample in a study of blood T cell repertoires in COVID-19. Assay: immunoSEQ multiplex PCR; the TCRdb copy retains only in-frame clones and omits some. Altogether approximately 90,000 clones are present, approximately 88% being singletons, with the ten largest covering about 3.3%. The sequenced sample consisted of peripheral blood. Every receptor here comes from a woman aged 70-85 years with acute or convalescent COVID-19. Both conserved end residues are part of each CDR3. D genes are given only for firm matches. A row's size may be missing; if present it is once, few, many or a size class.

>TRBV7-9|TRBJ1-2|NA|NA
TGTGCCAGCAGCTACTCCGGGGTAGCTAACTATGGCTACACCTTC
CASSYSGVANYGYTF
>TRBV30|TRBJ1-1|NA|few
TGTGCCTGGAGTTCCCTTAAGAACACTGAAGCTTTCTTT
CAWSSLKNTEAFF
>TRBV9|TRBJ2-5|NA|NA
TGTGCCAGCAGCGTAGGGGGGGTTCAAGAGACCCAGTACTTC
CASSVGGVQETQYF
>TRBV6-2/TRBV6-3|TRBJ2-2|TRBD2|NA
TGTGCCAGCAGTTTTAGCGGGGGGATGAACGGGGAGCTGTTTTTT
CASSFSGGMNGELFF
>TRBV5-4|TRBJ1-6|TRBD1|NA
TGTGCCAGCAGCTCCGGGGGCAGGGGGCAGAATTCACCCCTCCACTTT
CASSSGGRGQNSPLHF
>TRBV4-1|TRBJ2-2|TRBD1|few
TGCGCCAGCAGCCAAGAGTTACAGGGGGGCACCGGGGAGCTGTTTTTT
CASSQELQGGTGELFF
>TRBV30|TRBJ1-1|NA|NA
TGTGCCTGGAGGGACATTTCCTACATGAACACTGAAGCTTTCTTT
CAWRDISYMNTEAFF
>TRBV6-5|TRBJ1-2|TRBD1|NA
TGTGCCAGCAGACCACTGGACAGGGTAGCTGGCTACACCTTC
CASRPLDRVAGYTF
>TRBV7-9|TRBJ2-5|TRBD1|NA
TGTGCCAGCAGCTTTGGGACAGGGGATTCAGAGACCCAGTACTTC
CASSFGTGDSETQYF
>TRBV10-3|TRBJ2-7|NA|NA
TGTGCCATCAGTGAGGCCGACAGCAGCAGGTCCTACGAGCAGTACTTC
CAISEADSSRSYEQYF
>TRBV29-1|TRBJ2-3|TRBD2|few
TGCAGCGTTAGGCTCCTAGCGGCAGTTCTGGATACGCAGTATTTT
CSVRLLAAVLDTQYF
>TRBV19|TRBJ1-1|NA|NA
TGTGCCAGTAGTCAACCCACTTCACCGTCCATGAACACTGAAGCTTTCTTT
CASSQPTSPSMNTEAFF
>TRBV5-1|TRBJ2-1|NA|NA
TGCGCCAGCAGCTTTCGGACTGGATCCTACAATGAGCAGTTCTTC
CASSFRTGSYNEQFF
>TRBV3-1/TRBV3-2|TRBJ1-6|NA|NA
TGTGCCAGCAGCCGCTCCCCAACCTTGGGGCCGAATTCACCCCTCCACTTT
CASSRSPTLGPNSPLHF
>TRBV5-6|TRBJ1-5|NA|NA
TGTGCCAGCAGCTTGTCAACGGGGATCGGCAATCAGCCCCAGCATTTT
CASSLSTGIGNQPQHF
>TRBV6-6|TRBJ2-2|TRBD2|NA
TGTGCCAGCAGAGAAACTAGCGGGGGGGCCACCGGGGAGCTGTTTTTT
CASRETSGGATGELFF
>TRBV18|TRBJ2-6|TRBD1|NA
TGTGCCAGCTCCAGGGCCCCGGGACAGTCTTTCTCTGGGGCCAACGTCCTGACTTTC
CASSRAPGQSFSGANVLTF
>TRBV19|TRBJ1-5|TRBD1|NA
TGTGCCAGTAGTGCCGGGACAGGGACTTATAGCAATCAGCCCCAGCATTTT
CASSAGTGTYSNQPQHF
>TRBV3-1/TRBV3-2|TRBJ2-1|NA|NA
TGTGCCAGCAGCCAAGCCCCCCGCTACAATGAGCAGTTCTTC
CASSQAPRYNEQFF
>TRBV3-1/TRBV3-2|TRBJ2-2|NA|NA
TGTGCCAGCAGCCAAGGTTCAGCGGTGAACACCGGGGAGCTGTTTTTT
CASSQGSAVNTGELFF
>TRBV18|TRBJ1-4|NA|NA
TGTGCCAGCTCACCAGACAGGATGGGTGAAAAACTGTTTTTT
CASSPDRMGEKLFF
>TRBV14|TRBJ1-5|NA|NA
TGTGCCAGCAGCCCTCAGGGGAATCAGCCCCAGCATTTT
CASSPQGNQPQHF
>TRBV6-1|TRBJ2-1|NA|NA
TGTGCCAGCAGTGAATTCCAGGGGACCGCCGGCGAGCAGTTCTTC
CASSEFQGTAGEQFF
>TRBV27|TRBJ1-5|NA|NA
TGTGCCAGCAGTAGACAGGAGAATCAGCCCCAGCATTTT
CASSRQENQPQHF
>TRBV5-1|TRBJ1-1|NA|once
TGCGCCAGCAGCTTGGTAATAGGGGACACTGAAGCTTTCTTT
CASSLVIGDTEAFF
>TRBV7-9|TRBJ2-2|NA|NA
TGTGCCACCCCCAGGTCCGGGGAGCTGTTTTTT
CATPRSGELFF
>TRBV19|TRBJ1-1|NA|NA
TGTGCCAGTAGTGACAGAGCTCAGAACACTGAAGCTTTCTTT
CASSDRAQNTEAFF
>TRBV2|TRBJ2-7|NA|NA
TGTGCCAGCAGAGTCCTCTTAGTGGTCGAGCAGTACTTC
CASRVLLVVEQYF
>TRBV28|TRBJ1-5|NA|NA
TGTGCCAGCAGTGTTAGTTGGCGAGGGATCAATCAGCCCCAGCATTTT
CASSVSWRGINQPQHF
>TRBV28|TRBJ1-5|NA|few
TGTGCCAGCAGTTTTCGGGGAGATCAGCCCCAGCATTTT
CASSFRGDQPQHF
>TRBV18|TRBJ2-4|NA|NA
TGTGCCAGCTCACCGCGGACTGGGAGTCGGTACTTC
CASSPRTGSRYF
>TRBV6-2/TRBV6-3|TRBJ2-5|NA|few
TGTGCCAGCAGTTACGGGGAGAGGGAGACCCAGTACTTC
CASSYGERETQYF
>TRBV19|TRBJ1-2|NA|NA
TGTGCCAGTAGTATTGGAGGGGAAGGTGGCTACACCTTC
CASSIGGEGGYTF
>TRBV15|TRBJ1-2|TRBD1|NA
TGTGCCACCAGCAGGGAGGGACAGCTCTATGGCTACACCTTC
CATSREGQLYGYTF
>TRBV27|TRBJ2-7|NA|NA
TGTGCCAGCAGCCCTGATAGCTCCTACGAGCAGTACTTC
CASSPDSSYEQYF
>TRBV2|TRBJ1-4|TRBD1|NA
TGTGCCAGCAGAGACAGGGGCCCTGCAACTAATGAAAAACTGTTTTTT
CASRDRGPATNEKLFF
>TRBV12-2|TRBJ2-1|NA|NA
TGTGCAAGTCGCTTAGTCTTGGAGAATGAGCAGTTCTTC
CASRLVLENEQFF
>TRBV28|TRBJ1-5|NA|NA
TGTGCCAGCAGTTTAGTGCGGGGTTTGAGCAATCAGCCCCAGCATTTT
CASSLVRGLSNQPQHF
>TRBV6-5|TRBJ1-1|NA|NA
TGTGCCAGCAGCGGGGGGTATGCTTTCTTT
CASSGGYAFF
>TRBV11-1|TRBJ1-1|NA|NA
TGTGCCAGCAGGGGACCCGGGAGCACTGAAGCTTTCTTT
CASRGPGSTEAFF